A single sample gave rise to the 21 T cell receptor beta chains below, sequenced in a study of T cells after yellow fever vaccination. Each CDR3 protein is one row after TCRdb ran MiXCR on the 5' RACE reads. The sample comprises about 400,000 distinct CDR3 sequences, approximately 5.7% of which are singletons, and approximately 15% rests with the top ten. Sequenced here: PBMCs, sampled 5 days after the yellow fever booster vaccination. The receptors here all came from a man under 40 who received the YFV17D yellow fever vaccine.

A remark on this clonotype: A much more abundant neighbour one base away suggests this may be a read error. This sequence joins TRBV5-1 and TRBJ2-1; the match to TRBD2 covers 7 bases. The germline V gene has CDR1 SGHRS and CDR2 YFSETQ. The CDR3 is 13 amino acids. The CDR3 reads CASSVTSVNEQCF. The CDR3 nucleotides are TGCGCCAGCAGCGTAACTAGCGTCAATGAGCAGTGCTTC.

The sample holds many counts of this clonotype. The chain joins TRBV7-9 to TRBJ2-5, with D possibly matching TRBD1 (6 bases). Per germline, CDR1 SEHNR and CDR2 FQNEAQ (reference sequence). V was trimmed by 1 base and J by 2 bases, leaving 8 bases between them. This CDR3 contains 14 residues. CDR3 residues: CASSLVQGQETQYF. The CDR3 bases are TGTGCCAGCAGCTTAGTGCAGGGGCAAGAGACCCAGTACTTC.

J is TRBJ2-7 and V is TRBV4-3, with TRBD2 matching over 11 bases. This CDR3 has 16 amino acids. Germline CDR1 reads LGHNA; CDR2 reads YSLEER. With V trimmed by 1 base and J by 3 bases, 5 bases remained unmatched. CDR3 nucleotides: TGCGCCAGCAGCCAAGTACTAGCGGGGGCTCTCTACGAGCAGTACTTC. It specifies CASSQVLAGALYEQYF.

This clonotype was detected a few times. The chain couples TRBV3-1 to TRBJ1-1, with 7 bases fitting TRBD1. The CDR3 runs 16 residues. Germline-derived CDR1 and CDR2 are LGHDT and YNNKEL (reference sequence). J was trimmed by 1 base and V by 4 bases; bases with no gene match: 9. DNA for the CDR3: TGTGCCAGCAGCCTTTCATCAGGGGGGCGGAACACTGAAGCTTTCTTT. Its translation is CASSLSSGGRNTEAFF.

The chain employs TRBV6-1 and TRBJ2-2, with D unresolved. Germline V lookup: CDR1 MNHNS, CDR2 SASEGT. The CDR3 is made up of 14 amino acids. Trimming took 6 bases from V and 2 from J, leaving 10 bases between them. The CDR3: CASSRGPNTGELFF. The CDR3 DNA sequence: TGTGCCAGCAGCCGAGGACCTAACACCGGGGAGCTGTTTTTT.

The table lists this clonotype with a few counts. The chain couples TRBV11-1 to TRBJ2-7; weak D call: TRBD2 (6 bases). The CDR3 totals 18 residues. Looked up from germline, CDR1 is SGHAT and CDR2 is FQDESV (reference sequence). V lost 5 bases to trimming and J lost 0 bases, with 23 bases between them. The CDR3 is CASSLRLSGGVSSYEQYF. The DNA for the CDR3 is TGTGCCAGCAGCCTCCGCTTGAGCGGAGGGGTTAGCTCCTACGAGCAGTACTTC.

This clonotype was counted a few times. The rearrangement joins TRBV6-5 to TRBJ2-3, with D perhaps matching TRBD2 (6 bases). CDR1 and CDR2 (germline): MNHEY, SVGAGI. CDR3 length: 15 residues. The V end lost 4 bases, the J end lost 5 bases, and 16 bases lay between the germline ends. CDR3 amino acids: CASSSGGVGEDTQYF. In DNA form, the CDR3 reads TGTGCCAGCAGTTCCGGAGGGGTAGGGGAAGATACGCAGTATTTT.

This clonotype was counted between two and nine times. This chain joins TRBV5-6 and TRBJ2-1; tentatively, D is TRBD2 (7 bases). V was pared by 4 bases and J by 6 bases, with 17 bases between. This CDR3 contains 15 residues. Germline CDR1 SGHDT, CDR2 YYEEEE. The CDR3 region is CASSGRGGTVNEQFF. The CDR3 DNA reads TGTGCCAGCAGCGGCCGCGGGGGCACGGTCAATGAGCAGTTCTTC.

The DNA of the CDR3 is TGTGCCACCGCGACCAGGGTTGAGCAGTTCTTC. Translation: CATATRVEQFF. The chain recombines TRBV19 with TRBJ2-1; D may be TRBD1 (5 bases). The V and J ends lost 10 bases and 9 bases respectively, with 13 bases between them. This CDR3 spans 11 amino acids. In germline, CDR1 is LNHDA, CDR2 SQIVND (reference sequence).

This clonotype was picked up many times. V and J are TRBV27 and TRBJ2-4; TRBD1 agrees at 7 bases. Germline V gene lookup returns CDR1 MNHEY and CDR2 SMNVEV (reference sequence). Unmatched junction bases numbered 10, after V lost 1 base and J lost 4 bases. The CDR3 has 17 residues. The CDR3 region has the DNA TGTGCCAGCAGTTTATTTGCAGGGGGAGCACGAAAAAACATTCAGTACTTC. As protein: CASSLFAGGARKNIQYF.

This clonotype has a handful of counts. V is TRBV7-9 and J is TRBJ2-1, with 7 positions matching TRBD2. CDR3 length: 17 amino acids. J gave up 2 bases and V 2 bases, and 9 bases lay outside the gene matches. Germline V gene data show CDR1 as SEHNR and CDR2 as FQNEAQ (reference sequence). In DNA, the CDR3 is TGTGCCAGCAGCTTAAGTCCGGGGGGAGACCCCTACAATGAGCAGTTCTTC. Amino acid sequence: CASSLSPGGDPYNEQFF.

V gene TRBV5-1 combines with J gene TRBJ1-6; 9 bases align to TRBD1. V lost 6 bases to trimming and J lost 9 bases; unmatched junction nucleotides: 10. The germline V gene has CDR1 SGHRS and CDR2 YFSETQ. The CDR3 length is 15 residues. CDR3 in amino acids: CASTSTGQGSSPLHF. CDR3 coding DNA: TGCGCCAGCACCTCGACGGGACAGGGAAGTTCACCCCTCCACTTT.

The rearrangement links TRBV7-2 to TRBJ2-5; the D call may be TRBD1 or TRBD2 (5 bases each). The V end was cut by 6 bases, the J end by 2 bases, with 13 bases between. Germline V lookup: CDR1 SGHTA, CDR2 FQGNSA. The CDR3 is 14 residues long. CDR3 sequence: CASRYGTEQETQYF. The CDR3 bases are TGTGCCAGCAGATATGGGACCGAACAAGAGACCCAGTACTTC.

This clonotype occurred many times. The CDR3 is CASSSPLGAGGSRNEQFF. DNA for the CDR3: TGTGCCAGCAGTTCCCCCCTCGGGGCAGGGGGCAGTCGGAATGAGCAGTTCTTC. The V call is TRBV28, the J call TRBJ2-1; 8 bases match TRBD1. CDR1 is MDHEN and CDR2 is SYDVKM in the germline V gene. Trimming cost V 4 bases and J 7 bases; bases outside gene matches: 18. The CDR3 contains 18 residues.

J is TRBJ2-7 and V is TRBV4-2, with 7 bases identical to TRBD1. V gave up 1 base and J gave up 2 bases; unmatched junction bases: 5. CDR3 size: 15 residues. Germline CDR1 is LGHNA and CDR2 is YNFKEQ. The CDR3 region has the DNA TGTGCCAGCAGCCAAGCCGGGACAGCGACCTACGAGCAGTACTTC. Translating gives CASSQAGTATYEQYF.

This clonotype was recorded at least ten times. This chain links TRBV6-1 with TRBJ1-2; 7 nucleotides align to TRBD1. Unmatched junction bases numbered 4, after V lost 5 bases and J lost 4 bases. The CDR3 is made up of 13 amino acids. CDR1 and CDR2 (germline): MNHNS, SASEGT. The CDR3 region has the DNA TGTGCCAGCAGTCGGGGACAGCCCTATGGCTACACCTTC. It yields the protein CASSRGQPYGYTF.

This clonotype was detected a few times. V gene TRBV25-1 combines with J gene TRBJ2-7; D unresolved. Per the germline V gene, CDR1 is MGHDK and CDR2 is SYGVNS. Trimming removed 2 bases at V and 1 base at J, with 12 bases between. This CDR3 spans 15 amino acids. The CDR3 sequence is CASSEELAHSYEQYF. CDR3 bases: TGTGCCAGCAGTGAAGAGTTAGCCCATTCCTACGAGCAGTACTTC.

This clonotype occurred a few times. V and J are TRBV5-6 and TRBJ2-4; a possible D gene is TRBD1 (5 bases). The germline CDR1 and CDR2 sequences are SGHDT and YYEEEE. V lost 0 bases to trimming and J lost 5 bases, with 6 bases between them. This CDR3 is built from 13 residues. The CDR3 sequence: CASSLETENIQYF. CDR3 nucleotide sequence: TGTGCCAGCAGCTTGGAGACAGAAAACATTCAGTACTTC.

The rearrangement uses TRBV6-5 and TRBJ1-6; possible D gene TRBD1, 6 bases. Per the germline V gene, CDR1 is MNHEY and CDR2 is SVGAGI. V was cut by 6 bases and J by 7 bases, with 10 bases left in between. The CDR3 runs to 13 residues. CDR3 in amino acids: CASRYTGNSPLHF. The DNA of the CDR3 is TGTGCCAGCAGATATACAGGGAATTCACCCCTCCACTTT.

This rearrangement joins TRBV24-1 to TRBJ1-3; D remains unclear. V dropped 0 bases and J dropped 0 bases, with 8 bases sitting between them. Germline V gene data show CDR1 as KGHDR and CDR2 as SFDVKD. The CDR3 has 16 residues. CDR3: CATSDLRVHSGNTIYF. The CDR3 DNA is TGTGCCACCAGTGATTTGCGAGTTCACTCTGGAAACACCATATATTTT.

This clonotype was observed many times. This chain connects TRBV19 to TRBJ2-7; 7 positions match TRBD1. The CDR3 runs 14 residues. V lost 4 bases to trimming and J lost 0 bases; unmatched junction nucleotides: 3. Germline V gene data show CDR1 as LNHDA and CDR2 as SQIVND (reference sequence). DNA of the CDR3: TGTGCCAGTAGTAGGGGACAGAGCTCCTACGAGCAGTACTTC. It specifies CASSRGQSSYEQYF.